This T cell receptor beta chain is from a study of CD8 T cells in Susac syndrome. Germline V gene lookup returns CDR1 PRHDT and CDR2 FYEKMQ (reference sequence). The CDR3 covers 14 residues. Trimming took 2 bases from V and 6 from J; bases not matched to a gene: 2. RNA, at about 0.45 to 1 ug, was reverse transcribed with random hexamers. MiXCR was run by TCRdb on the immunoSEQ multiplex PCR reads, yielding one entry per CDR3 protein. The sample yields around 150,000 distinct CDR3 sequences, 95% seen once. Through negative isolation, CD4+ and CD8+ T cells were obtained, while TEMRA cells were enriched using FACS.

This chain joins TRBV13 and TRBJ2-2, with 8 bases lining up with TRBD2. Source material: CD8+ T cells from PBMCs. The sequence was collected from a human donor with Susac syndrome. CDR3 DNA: TGTGCCAGCAGCTTAAGGGGACTAGCCGGGGAGCTGTTTTTT. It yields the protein CASSLRGLAGELFF.